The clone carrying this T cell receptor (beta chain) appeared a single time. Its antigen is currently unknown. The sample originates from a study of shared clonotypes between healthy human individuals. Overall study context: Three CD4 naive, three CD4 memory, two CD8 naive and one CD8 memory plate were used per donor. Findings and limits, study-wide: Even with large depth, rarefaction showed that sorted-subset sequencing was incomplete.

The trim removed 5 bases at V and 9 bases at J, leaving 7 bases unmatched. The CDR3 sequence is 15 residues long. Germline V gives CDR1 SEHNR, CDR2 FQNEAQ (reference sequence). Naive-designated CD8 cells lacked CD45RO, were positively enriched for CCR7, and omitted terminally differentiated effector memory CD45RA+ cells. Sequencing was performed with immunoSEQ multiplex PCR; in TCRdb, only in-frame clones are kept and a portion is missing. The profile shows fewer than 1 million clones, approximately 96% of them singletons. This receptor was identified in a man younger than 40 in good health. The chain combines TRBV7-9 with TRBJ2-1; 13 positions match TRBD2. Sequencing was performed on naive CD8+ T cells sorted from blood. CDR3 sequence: CASSLGLAGDSEQFF. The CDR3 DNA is TGTGCCAGCAGCCTCGGACTAGCGGGAGACAGTGAGCAGTTCTTC. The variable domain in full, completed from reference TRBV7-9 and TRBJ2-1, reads DTGVSQNPRHKITKRGQNVTFRCDPISEHNRLYWYRQTLGQGPEFLTYFQNEAQLEKSRLLSDRFSAERPKGSFSTLEIQRTEQGDSAMYLCASSLGLAGDSEQFFGPGTRLTVL.